This TCR beta chain was obtained from a study of regulatory T cells in long-lasting Graves disease. Investigators prepared the TCR beta libraries by applying iRepertoire HTBI primers and Arm-PCR of CDR3 regions. Via MiXCR, TCRdb re-called the multiplex PCR reads, giving one row per CDR3 protein. The data hold about 620,000 distinct CDR3 sequences, with less than 20% observed a single time. This clonotype was observed a few times. Time point given: newly diagnosed GD, antithyroid drugs for less than 3 months. PBMC-extracted RNA yielded the TCR library. The CDR3 runs 15 residues. From germline, CDR1 is LNHDA and CDR2 SQIVND (reference sequence). V lost 3 bases to trimming and J lost 0 bases, with 11 bases between them. These data were also filed under a second study, of T cells in Graves' hyperthyroidism and ophthalmopathy.

J is TRBJ1-1 and V is TRBV19; D gene uncertain. The source was peripheral blood mononuclear cells (PBMCs), collected at new diagnosis, from a patient treated with antithyroid drugs. This TCR was recovered from a woman aged 25 to 39 with Graves disease. The CDR3 DNA reads TGTGCCAGTAGTATGGGTGAACAAGTGAACACTGAAGCTTTCTTT. Encoded protein: CASSMGEQVNTEAFF.